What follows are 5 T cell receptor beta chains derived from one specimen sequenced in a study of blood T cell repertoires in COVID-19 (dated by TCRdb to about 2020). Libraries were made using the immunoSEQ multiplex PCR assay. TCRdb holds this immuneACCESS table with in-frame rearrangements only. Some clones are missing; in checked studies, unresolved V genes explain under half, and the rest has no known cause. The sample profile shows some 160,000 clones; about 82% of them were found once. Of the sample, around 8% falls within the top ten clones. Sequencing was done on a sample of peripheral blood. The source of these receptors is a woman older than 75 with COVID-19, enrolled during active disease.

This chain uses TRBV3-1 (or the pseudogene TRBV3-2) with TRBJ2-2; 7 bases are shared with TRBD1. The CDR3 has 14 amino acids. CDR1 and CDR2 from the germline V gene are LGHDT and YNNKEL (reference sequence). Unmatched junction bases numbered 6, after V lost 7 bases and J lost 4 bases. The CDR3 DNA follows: TGTGCCAGCACCCGACAGGGAAGCACCGGGGAGCTGTTTTTT. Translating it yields CASTRQGSTGELFF.

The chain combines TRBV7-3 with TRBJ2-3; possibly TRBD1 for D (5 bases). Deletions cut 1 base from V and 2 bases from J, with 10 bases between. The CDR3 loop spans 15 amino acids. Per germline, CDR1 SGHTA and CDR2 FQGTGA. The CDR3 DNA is TGTGCCAGCAGCTTAAGCGGACACCACACAGATACGCAGTATTTT. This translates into CASSLSGHHTDTQYF.

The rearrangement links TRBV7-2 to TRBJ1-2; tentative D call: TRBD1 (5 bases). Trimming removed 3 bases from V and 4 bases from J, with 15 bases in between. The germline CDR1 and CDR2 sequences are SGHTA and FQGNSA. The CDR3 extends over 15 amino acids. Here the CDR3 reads CASSFPQGMGYGYTF. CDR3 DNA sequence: TGTGCCAGCAGCTTCCCCCAGGGAATGGGCTATGGCTACACCTTC.

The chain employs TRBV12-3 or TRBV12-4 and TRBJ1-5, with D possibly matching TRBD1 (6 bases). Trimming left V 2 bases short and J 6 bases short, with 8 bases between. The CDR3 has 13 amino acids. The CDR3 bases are TGTGCCAGCAGTTTACAGGGGCTTCAGCCCCAGCATTTT. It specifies CASSLQGLQPQHF.

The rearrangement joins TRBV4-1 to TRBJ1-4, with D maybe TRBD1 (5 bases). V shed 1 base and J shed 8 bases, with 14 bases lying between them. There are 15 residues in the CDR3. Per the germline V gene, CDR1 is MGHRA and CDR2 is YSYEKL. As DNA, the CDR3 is TGCGCCAGCAGCCAAGGACAGCCGGGTGGCGAAAAACTGTTTTTT. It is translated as CASSQGQPGGEKLFF.